A single sample is the source of the 24 T cell receptor gamma chains below, sequenced in a study of Vδ1+ human thymocytes. Points from the study as a whole: Thymic TRG and TRD repertoires appeared highly polyclonal.

Extracted RNA was reverse transcribed into cDNA. CDR3 amplicons came from multiplex PCR with pooled V-gene forward and constant-region reverse primers. TCRdb re-called the multiplex PCR reads using CATT. The profile shows 36,000 or so gamma-chain clones, around 20% of them singletons. These TCRs are of unknown antigen specificity. The specimen sequenced was Vdelta1+ gamma-delta thymocytes from the thymus. Subset described: FACS-sorted CD3+ TCRalphabeta- TCRVdelta1+ TCRVdelta2- thymocytes. The receptors shown here come from a girl less than two years old who had congenital heart surgery.

The V and J genes are TRGV3 and TRGJ1 or TRGJ2. Germline V gene lookup returns CDR1 VTNTFY and CDR2 YDVSTARD (reference sequence). Germline trimming cut 0 bases from V and 8 bases from J; bases unmatched to any gene: 10. The CDR3 runs 14 residues. CDR3 region: CATWDRHVGHKKLF. The CDR3 nucleotides are TGTGCCACCTGGGACAGGCACGTCGGGCATAAGAAACTCTTT.

The genes are TRGV2 and TRGJ1 or TRGJ2. V was clipped by 4 bases and J by 5 bases; unmatched bases: 14. Germline CDR1 is EGSNGY and CDR2 is YDSYNSKV. This CDR3 is 15 amino acids long. CDR3 nucleotides: TGTGCCACCTGGGATGGGCCCAGGATTAATTATAAGAAACTCTTT. Protein sequence: CATWDGPRINYKKLF.

This clone occurred a few times. V gene TRGV4 combines with J gene TRGJ1 or TRGJ2. V lost 1 base, J lost 12 bases, and 15 bases stayed unmatched. This CDR3 has 14 amino acids. Per germline, CDR1 EGSTGY and CDR2 YDSYTSSV. Here the CDR3 reads CATWDGPMGCGKLF. The CDR3 DNA reads TGTGCCACCTGGGATGGCCCAATGGGATGCGGGAAACTCTTT.

The chain joins TRGV2 to TRGJ1 or TRGJ2. The ends lost 0 bases at V and 4 bases at J; junction bases unmatched: 12. Germline-derived CDR1 and CDR2 are EGSNGY and YDSYNSKV. This CDR3 is 16 amino acids long. CDR3 nucleotide sequence: TGTGCCACCTGGGACGGGCCTATTAGACGGTATTATAAGAAACTCTTT. It codes for CATWDGPIRRYYKKLF.

The chain couples TRGV3 to TRGJ1 or TRGJ2. V lost 5 bases, J lost 0 bases, and 4 bases stayed unmatched. Germline V gene sequence: CDR1 VTNTFY, CDR2 YDVSTARD (reference sequence). The CDR3 length is 13 residues. Here the CDR3 reads CATWGVNYYKKLF. CDR3 nucleotides: TGTGCCACCTGGGGAGTGAATTATTATAAGAAACTCTTT.

This clone occurred a few times. The TCRdb protein comes from a much larger clone and disagrees with this DNA's translation at residue 4, likely due to a read error; the protein given here is derived from the DNA. The rearrangement links TRGV9 to TRGJ1 or TRGJ2. The CDR3 totals 11 residues. Looked up from germline, CDR1 is GITISATS and CDR2 is ISYDGTV (reference sequence). The CDR3 reads CALREVYKKLF. The CDR3 DNA reads as TGTGCCTTGCGGGAGGTCTATAAGAAACTCTTT.

Details on this clone: Other DNA sequences of this sample code for an identical CDR3. This rearrangement joins TRGV3 to TRGJ1 or TRGJ2. Germline V gene data show CDR1 as VTNTFY and CDR2 as YDVSTARD (reference sequence). J lost 7 bases, V lost 0 bases, and 6 bases had no gene match. The CDR3 has 13 amino acids. The CDR3: CATWDRLCYKKLF. Here the CDR3 DNA reads TGTGCCACCTGGGACAGGCTTTGCTATAAGAAACTCTTT.

This clone was recorded a few times. This chain links TRGV3 with TRGJ1 or TRGJ2. Trimming took 3 bases from V and 5 from J; bases not matched to a gene: 10. The germline V gene has CDR1 VTNTFY and CDR2 YDVSTARD (reference sequence). The CDR3 is 14 amino acids. The CDR3 DNA sequence: TGTGCCACCTGGGACCGTTGCCCGAATTATAAGAAACTCTTT. It is translated as CATWDRCPNYKKLF.

As for this clone: Different DNA sequences within this sample yield the same CDR3. The rearrangement links TRGV4 to TRGJ1 or TRGJ2. The CDR3 covers 11 residues. V lost 2 bases to trimming and J lost 10 bases; unmatched junction nucleotides: 5. Per germline, CDR1 EGSTGY and CDR2 YDSYTSSV. CDR3 bases: TGTGCCACCTGGGATGCTCTCAAGAAACTCTTT. It codes for CATWDALKKLF.

This clone qualifies as medium-sized. Other DNA sequences of this sample code for an identical CDR3. The J gene is TRGJ1 or TRGJ2, the V gene TRGV3. V was clipped by 5 bases and J by 6 bases; unmatched bases: 1. Germline V gene data show CDR1 as VTNTFY and CDR2 as YDVSTARD (reference sequence). The CDR3 spans 10 residues. The CDR3 loop reads CATWGYKKLF. CDR3 DNA sequence: TGTGCCACCTGGGGTTATAAGAAACTCTTT.

The chain combines TRGV8 with TRGJ1 or TRGJ2. The CDR3 spans 15 residues. Germline V gene lookup returns CDR1 VENAVY and CDR2 YDSYNSRV. With V trimmed by 5 bases and J by 3 bases, 13 bases remained unmatched. DNA of the CDR3: TGTGCCACCTGGGCCGGCCGTGAGTGTTATTATAAGAAACTCTTT. Amino acids: CATWAGRECYYKKLF.

This clone was seen only a few times. The gene calls are TRGV3 and TRGJ1 or TRGJ2. The germline V gene has CDR1 VTNTFY and CDR2 YDVSTARD (reference sequence). The CDR3 extends over 12 amino acids. With 5 bases clipped from V and 8 bases from J, the junction kept 9 bases outside the gene matches. The CDR3 DNA reads as TGTGCCACCTGGGGCGACTGGGATAAGAAACTCTTT. It is translated as CATWGDWDKKLF.

This clone was detected a few times. This chain joins TRGV8 and TRGJ1 or TRGJ2. V was clipped by 2 bases and J by 11 bases; unmatched bases: 3. There are 10 residues in the CDR3. Looked up from germline, CDR1 is VENAVY and CDR2 is YDSYNSRV. The CDR3 region is CATWDMEKLF. DNA for the CDR3: TGTGCCACCTGGGATATGGAGAAACTCTTT.

The sample holds a few counts of this clone. This sequence joins TRGV8 and TRGJ1 or TRGJ2. V lost 3 bases and J lost 6; bases outside the gene matches: 8. CDR1 is VENAVY, CDR2 YDSYNSRV, per germline. This CDR3 region has 13 residues. The CDR3 nucleotides are TGTGCCACCTGGGATGCCCGGGGTTATAAGAAACTCTTT. As protein: CATWDARGYKKLF.

In its sample, this clone was seen a few times. This chain connects TRGV8 to TRGJ1 or TRGJ2. Looked up from germline, CDR1 is VENAVY and CDR2 is YDSYNSRV. The CDR3 loop spans 16 amino acids. V trimming: 7 bases; J trimming: 3 bases; junction bases outside the gene matches: 18. The CDR3 DNA reads TGTGCCACCTGTGGACTCAAGGAAGATCCTTATTATAAGAAACTCTTT. As protein: CATCGLKEDPYYKKLF.

This clone was found a few times. This specimen includes other DNA sequences encoding the same CDR3. This rearrangement joins TRGV4 to TRGJ1 or TRGJ2. The V and J ends lost 0 bases and 5 bases, in that order; junction bases with no gene match: 7. Germline CDR1 EGSTGY, CDR2 YDSYTSSV. The CDR3 is 14 amino acids. The CDR3: CATWDGRRDYKKLF. The CDR3 nucleotides read TGTGCCACCTGGGATGGGCGACGAGATTATAAGAAACTCTTT.

Concerning this clone: The sample carries other DNA sequences with the same CDR3. The chain recombines TRGV2 with TRGJ1 or TRGJ2. With 0 bases clipped from V and 0 bases from J, the junction kept 5 bases outside the gene matches. Looked up from germline, CDR1 is EGSNGY and CDR2 is YDSYNSKV. There are 15 residues in the CDR3. In DNA, the CDR3 is TGTGCCACCTGGGACGGGCACTCGAATTATTATAAGAAACTCTTT. Translated: CATWDGHSNYYKKLF.

A remark on this clone: The same CDR3 arises from other DNA sequences in this sample as well. The chain combines TRGV4 with TRGJ1 or TRGJ2. The CDR3 is 14 amino acids. The V segment lost 1 base and the J segment 2 bases; nucleotides outside the gene matches: 5. Germline CDR1 and CDR2: EGSTGY and YDSYTSSV. The CDR3 region is CATWDGPYYYKKLF. The CDR3 DNA reads TGTGCCACCTGGGATGGACCCTATTATTATAAGAAACTCTTT.

This clone was found a few times. The chain carries TRGV3 and TRGJ1 or TRGJ2. Germline loops: CDR1 VTNTFY, CDR2 YDVSTARD (reference sequence). V lost 1 base and J lost 0; bases outside the gene matches: 12. This CDR3 is 17 amino acids long. The CDR3 loop reads CATWDRRPLSNYYKKLF. In DNA, the CDR3 is TGTGCCACCTGGGACAGACGGCCTCTTTCGAATTATTATAAGAAACTCTTT.

This clone was found a few times. V is TRGV2 and J is TRGJ1 or TRGJ2. Germline values: CDR1 EGSNGY, CDR2 YDSYNSKV. V trimming: 0 bases; J trimming: 16 bases; junction bases outside the gene matches: 6. The CDR3 covers 10 residues. CDR3 amino acids: CATWDGPLLF. DNA of the CDR3: TGTGCCACCTGGGACGGGCCGTTGCTCTTT.

Only a few counts were recorded for this clone. The chain recombines TRGV3 with TRGJ1 or TRGJ2. V was pared by 2 bases and J by 0 bases, with 7 bases of the junction left unmatched. Looked up from germline, CDR1 is VTNTFY and CDR2 is YDVSTARD (reference sequence). CDR3 length: 15 residues. The CDR3 loop is CATWDILSNYYKKLF. The CDR3 DNA follows: TGTGCCACCTGGGACATCCTCTCGAATTATTATAAGAAACTCTTT.

This sequence joins TRGV4 and TRGJ1 or TRGJ2. This CDR3 spans 15 amino acids. V was clipped by 0 bases and J by 8 bases; unmatched bases: 13. In germline, CDR1 is EGSTGY, CDR2 YDSYTSSV. CDR3 DNA: TGTGCCACCTGGGATGGGTTGGGGTTTTCCCATAAGAAACTCTTT. Amino acids: CATWDGLGFSHKKLF.

V and J are TRGV2 and TRGJ1 or TRGJ2. Germline loops: CDR1 EGSNGY, CDR2 YDSYNSKV. The ends lost 4 bases at V and 4 bases at J; junction bases unmatched: 7. This CDR3 has 13 amino acids. This CDR3 is CATWDRHYYKKLF. The CDR3 DNA reads as TGTGCCACCTGGGATAGACACTATTATAAGAAACTCTTT.

This clone was detected only a few times. The same CDR3 also results from other DNA sequences found in this sample. The chain recombines TRGV9 with TRGJ1 or TRGJ2. The CDR3 covers 12 residues. Germline CDR1 and CDR2: GITISATS and ISYDGTV (reference sequence). V lost 5 bases and J lost 3; bases outside the gene matches: 4. CDR3 sequence reads: CALWGRYYKKLF. The CDR3 nucleotides read TGTGCCTTGTGGGGTCGTTATTATAAGAAACTCTTT.